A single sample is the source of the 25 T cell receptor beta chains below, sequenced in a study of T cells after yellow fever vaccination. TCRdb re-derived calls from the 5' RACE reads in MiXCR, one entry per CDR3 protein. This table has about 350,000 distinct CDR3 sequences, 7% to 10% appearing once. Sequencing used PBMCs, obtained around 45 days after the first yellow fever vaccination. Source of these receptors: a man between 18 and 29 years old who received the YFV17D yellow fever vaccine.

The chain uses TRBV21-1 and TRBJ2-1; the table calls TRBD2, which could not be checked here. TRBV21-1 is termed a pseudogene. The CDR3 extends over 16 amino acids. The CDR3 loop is CASSKKTSGGYNEQFF. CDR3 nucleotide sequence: TGTGCCAGCAGCAAAAAGACTAGCGGGGGGTACAATGAGCAGTTCTTC.

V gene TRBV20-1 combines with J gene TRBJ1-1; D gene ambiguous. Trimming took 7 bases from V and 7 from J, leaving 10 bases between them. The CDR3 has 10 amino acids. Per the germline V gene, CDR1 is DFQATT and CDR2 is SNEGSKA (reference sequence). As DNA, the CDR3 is TGCAGTGAAGGCCCCCTTGAAGCTTTCTTT. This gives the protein CSEGPLEAFF.

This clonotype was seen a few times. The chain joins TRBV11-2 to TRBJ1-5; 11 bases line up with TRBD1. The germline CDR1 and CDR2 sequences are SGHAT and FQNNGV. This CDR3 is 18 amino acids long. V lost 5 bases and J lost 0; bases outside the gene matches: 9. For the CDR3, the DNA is TGTGCCAGCAGCCGTGGGACAGGGGGACGCTATAGCAATCAGCCCCAGCATTTT. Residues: CASSRGTGGRYSNQPQHF.

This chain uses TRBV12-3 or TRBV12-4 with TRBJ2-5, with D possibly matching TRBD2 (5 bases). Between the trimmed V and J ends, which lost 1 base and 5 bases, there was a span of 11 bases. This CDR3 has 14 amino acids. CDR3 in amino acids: CASSLEAPGETQYF. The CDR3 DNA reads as TGTGCCAGCAGTTTAGAGGCCCCGGGGGAGACCCAGTACTTC.

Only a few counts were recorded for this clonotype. The CDR3 reads CSARGGPSNEQFF. In DNA, the CDR3 is TGCAGTGCCCGTGGGGGGCCGTCCAATGAGCAGTTCTTC. The V call is TRBV20-1, the J call TRBJ2-1; tentatively, D is TRBD1 or TRBD2 (6 bases each). Germline loops: CDR1 DFQATT, CDR2 SNEGSKA (reference sequence). Deletions cut 6 bases from V and 6 bases from J, with 15 bases between. CDR3 length: 13 residues.

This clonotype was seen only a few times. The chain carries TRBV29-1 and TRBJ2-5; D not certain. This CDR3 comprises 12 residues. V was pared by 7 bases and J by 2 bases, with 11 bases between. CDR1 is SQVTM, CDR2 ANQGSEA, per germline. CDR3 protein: CSAWTEQETQYF. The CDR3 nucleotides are TGCAGCGCTTGGACGGAGCAAGAGACCCAGTACTTC.

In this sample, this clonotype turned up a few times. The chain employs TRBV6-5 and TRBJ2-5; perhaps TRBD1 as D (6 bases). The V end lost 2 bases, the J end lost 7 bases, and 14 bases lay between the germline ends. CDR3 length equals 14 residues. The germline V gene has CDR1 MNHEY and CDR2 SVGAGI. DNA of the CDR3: TGTGCCAGCAGTTACGACAGGACAAGGGTGACCCAGTACTTC. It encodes CASSYDRTRVTQYF.

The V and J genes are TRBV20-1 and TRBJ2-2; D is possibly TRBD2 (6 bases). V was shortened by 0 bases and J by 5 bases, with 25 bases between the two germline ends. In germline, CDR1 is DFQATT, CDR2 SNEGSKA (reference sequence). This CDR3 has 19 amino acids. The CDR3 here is CSARDWAVADLAGTGELFF. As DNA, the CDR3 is TGCAGTGCTAGAGATTGGGCGGTAGCGGACCTCGCGGGGACCGGGGAGCTGTTTTTT.

CDR3 residues: CASSVAPGLGSTQYF. The CDR3 coding sequence is TGTGCCAGCAGCGTAGCTCCAGGGCTGGGTAGTACGCAGTATTTT. The V gene is TRBV9, the J gene TRBJ2-3, with a tentative D call TRBD1 (5 bases). The CDR3 covers 15 residues. V dropped 0 bases and J dropped 8 bases, with 16 bases sitting between them. Germline CDR1 is SGDLS and CDR2 is YYNGEE.

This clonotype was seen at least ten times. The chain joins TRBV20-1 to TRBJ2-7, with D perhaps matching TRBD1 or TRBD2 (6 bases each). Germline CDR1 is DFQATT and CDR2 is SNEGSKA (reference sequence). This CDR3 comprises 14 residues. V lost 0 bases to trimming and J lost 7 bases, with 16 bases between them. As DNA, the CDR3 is TGCAGTGCTAGAGATCCTGAGGGGGGCGTAGAGCAGTACTTC. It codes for CSARDPEGGVEQYF.

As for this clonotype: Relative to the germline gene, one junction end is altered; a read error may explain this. The CDR3 loop reads CASSFHGQNTGELYF. The CDR3 nucleotides are TGTGCCAGCAGCTTTCACGGACAGAACACCGGGGAGCTGTATTTT. The chain has TRBV7-3 and TRBJ2-2, with D maybe TRBD1 (6 bases). The CDR3 extends over 15 amino acids. The germline V gene has CDR1 SGHTA and CDR2 FQGTGA. The full variable domain, in which reference TRBV7-3 and TRBJ2-2 provide the parts outside the CDR3, is GAGVSQTPSNKVTEKGKYVELRCDPISGHTALYWYRQSLGQGPEFLIYFQGTGAADDSGLPNDRFFAVRPEGSVSTLKIQRTERGDSAVYLCASSFHGQNTGELYFGEGSRLTVL.

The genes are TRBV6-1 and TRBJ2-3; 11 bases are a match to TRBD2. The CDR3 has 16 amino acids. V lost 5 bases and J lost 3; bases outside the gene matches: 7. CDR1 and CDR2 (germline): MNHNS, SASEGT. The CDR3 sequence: CASSRSSGGETDTQYF. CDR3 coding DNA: TGTGCCAGCAGTAGAAGTAGCGGGGGGGAGACAGATACGCAGTATTTT.

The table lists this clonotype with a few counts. Written as DNA, the CDR3 is TGTGCCAGCAGCTTAGACCTCTCAGGCACGAATTCACCCCTCCACTTT. This codes for CASSLDLSGTNSPLHF. V and J are TRBV11-2 and TRBJ1-6; unclear D gene. Germline lookup yields CDR1 SGHAT and CDR2 FQNNGV. The CDR3 is 16 amino acids. The ends were cut back, 0 bases at V and 7 bases at J, with 13 bases in the middle.

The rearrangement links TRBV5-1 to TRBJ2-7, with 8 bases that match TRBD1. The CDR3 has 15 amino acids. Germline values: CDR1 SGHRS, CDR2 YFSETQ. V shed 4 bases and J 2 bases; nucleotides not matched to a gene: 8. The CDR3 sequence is CASSLLGQATYEQYF. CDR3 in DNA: TGCGCCAGCAGCCTACTGGGACAGGCTACCTACGAGCAGTACTTC.

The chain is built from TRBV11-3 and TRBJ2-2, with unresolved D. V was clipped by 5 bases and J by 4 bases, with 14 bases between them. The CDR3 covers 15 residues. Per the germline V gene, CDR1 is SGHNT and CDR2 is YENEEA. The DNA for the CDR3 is TGTGCCAGCAGCCGATCGCTTTATGGCACCGGGGAGCTGTTTTTT. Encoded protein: CASSRSLYGTGELFF.

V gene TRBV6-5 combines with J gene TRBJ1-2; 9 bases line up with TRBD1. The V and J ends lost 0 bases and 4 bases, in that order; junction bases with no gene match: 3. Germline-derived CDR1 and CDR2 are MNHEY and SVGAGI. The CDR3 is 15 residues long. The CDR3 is CASSYSLDRGYGYTF. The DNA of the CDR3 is TGTGCCAGCAGTTACTCTCTGGACAGGGGCTATGGCTACACCTTC.

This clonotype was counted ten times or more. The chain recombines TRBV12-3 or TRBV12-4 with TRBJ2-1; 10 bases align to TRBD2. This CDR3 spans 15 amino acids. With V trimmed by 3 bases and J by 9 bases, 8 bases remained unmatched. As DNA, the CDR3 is TGTGCCAGCAGTTTTTCCAGCGGGGGGGCCGGTGAGCAGTTCTTC. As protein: CASSFSSGGAGEQFF.

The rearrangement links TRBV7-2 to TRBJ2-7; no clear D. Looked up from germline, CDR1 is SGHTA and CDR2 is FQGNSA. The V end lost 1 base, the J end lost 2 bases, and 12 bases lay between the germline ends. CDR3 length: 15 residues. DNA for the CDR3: TGTGCCAGCAGCTTAGTTCCCCGTGGCACCTACGAGCAGTACGTC. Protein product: CASSLVPRGTYEQYV.

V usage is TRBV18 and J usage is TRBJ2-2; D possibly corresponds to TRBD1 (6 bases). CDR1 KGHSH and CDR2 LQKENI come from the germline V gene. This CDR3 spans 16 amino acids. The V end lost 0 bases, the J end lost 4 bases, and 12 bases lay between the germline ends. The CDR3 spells CASSPPNRVATGELFF. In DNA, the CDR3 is TGTGCCAGCTCACCACCGAACAGGGTGGCCACCGGGGAGCTGTTTTTT.

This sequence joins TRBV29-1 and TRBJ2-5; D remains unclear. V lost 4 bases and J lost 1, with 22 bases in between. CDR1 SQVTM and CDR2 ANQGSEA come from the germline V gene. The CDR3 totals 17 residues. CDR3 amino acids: CSVVGILVGWGQETQYF. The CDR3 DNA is TGCAGCGTTGTGGGGATCCTTGTGGGCTGGGGCCAAGAGACCCAGTACTTC.

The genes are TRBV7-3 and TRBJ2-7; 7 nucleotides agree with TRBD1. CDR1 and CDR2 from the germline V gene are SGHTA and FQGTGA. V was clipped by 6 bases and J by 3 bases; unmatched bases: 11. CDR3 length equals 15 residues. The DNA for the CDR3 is TGTGCCAGCAGGCCCAAGGGGGCCGGGCTCTACGAGCAGTACGTC. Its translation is CASRPKGAGLYEQYV.

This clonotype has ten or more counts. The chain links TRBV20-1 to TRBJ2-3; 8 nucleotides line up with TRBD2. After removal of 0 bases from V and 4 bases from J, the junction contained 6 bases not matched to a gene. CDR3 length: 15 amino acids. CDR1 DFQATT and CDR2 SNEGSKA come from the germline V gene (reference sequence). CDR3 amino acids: CSARDRGGQPDTQYF. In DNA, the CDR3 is TGCAGTGCTAGAGATCGGGGGGGGCAGCCAGATACGCAGTATTTT.

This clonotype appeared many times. In DNA, the CDR3 is TGTGCCAGCAGCTTAAATGAGGGAAACGGTGAAAAACTGTTTTTT. This codes for CASSLNEGNGEKLFF. The gene calls are TRBV7-2 and TRBJ1-4; D gene ambiguous. CDR1 and CDR2 from the germline V gene are SGHTA and FQGNSA. V gave up 2 bases and J gave up 7 bases, with 14 bases separating them. This CDR3 has 15 amino acids.

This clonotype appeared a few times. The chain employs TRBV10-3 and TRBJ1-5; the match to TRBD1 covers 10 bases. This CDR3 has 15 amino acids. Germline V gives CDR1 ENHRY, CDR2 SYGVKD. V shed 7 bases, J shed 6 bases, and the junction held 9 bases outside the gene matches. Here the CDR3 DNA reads TGTGCCATCACTAGGGACAGGGGTCTGGGTCAGCCCCAGCATTTT. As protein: CAITRDRGLGQPQHF.

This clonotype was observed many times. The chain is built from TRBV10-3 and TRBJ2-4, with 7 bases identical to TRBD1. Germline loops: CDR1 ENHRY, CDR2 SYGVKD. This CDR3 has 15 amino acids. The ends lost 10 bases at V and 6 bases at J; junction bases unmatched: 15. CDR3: CAKKQLSAGGNIQYF. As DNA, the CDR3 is TGTGCCAAAAAGCAGTTGTCGGCAGGGGGAAACATTCAGTACTTC.